This is a list of T cell receptor beta chains from one sample in a study of CD8 T cells in Susac syndrome. MiXCR, run by TCRdb on the immunoSEQ multiplex PCR reads, gives a single entry per CDR3 protein. This table holds about 140,000 distinct CDR3 sequences, 85% to 95% found once. Sequencing was carried out using CD4+ T cells from PBMCs. All receptors derive from a human donor with multiple sclerosis. Each CDR3 is given with its conserved first and last residue. Fields, in order: clone size, D gene, V gene, J gene, CDR3 DNA, CDR3 protein. The D gene is left open where the match is weak. Some rows mark clone size as missing; the rest say once, few, many or name a class of expanded clone.

clone size: once
D gene: -
V gene: TRBV5-1
J gene: TRBJ1-1
CDR3 DNA: TGCGCCAGCAGCTTGGGACTGGGCAGGACGGCTTTCTTT
CDR3 protein: CASSLGLGRTAFF

clone size: -
D gene: TRBD1
V gene: TRBV2
J gene: TRBJ2-3
CDR3 DNA: TGTGCCACAAAGGACAGGCTAGGGCAGGGAGATACGCAGTATTTT
CDR3 protein: CATKDRLGQGDTQYF

clone size: -
D gene: TRBD2
V gene: TRBV14
J gene: TRBJ2-1
CDR3 DNA: TGTGCCAGCAGCCACGTAGCGGGGGGCCCGCATGAGCAGTTCTTC
CDR3 protein: CASSHVAGGPHEQFF

clone size: -
D gene: TRBD2
V gene: TRBV29-1
J gene: TRBJ2-1
CDR3 DNA: TGCAGCGCCCGGACTAGCGTGTGGGATGAGCAGTTCTTC
CDR3 protein: CSARTSVWDEQFF

clone size: -
D gene: -
V gene: TRBV20-1
J gene: TRBJ1-5
CDR3 DNA: TGCAGTGCTAGAGATCAGGCCAGTTCTAGCAATCAGCCCCAGCATTTT
CDR3 protein: CSARDQASSSNQPQHF

clone size: few
D gene: -
V gene: TRBV2
J gene: TRBJ2-1
CDR3 DNA: TGTGCCAGCAGTGAACAGGGACCGTCCAATGAGCAGTTCTTC
CDR3 protein: CASSEQGPSNEQFF

clone size: -
D gene: TRBD1
V gene: TRBV7-2
J gene: TRBJ2-4
CDR3 DNA: TGTGCCAGCAGCTTGACAGGGGAAAAGGGATTGATTCAGTACTTC
CDR3 protein: CASSLTGEKGLIQYF

clone size: -
D gene: TRBD1
V gene: TRBV12-3/TRBV12-4
J gene: TRBJ2-5
CDR3 DNA: TGTGCCAGCTCCTCGAGGGGGCGACCTCCTCAAGAGACCCAGTACTTC
CDR3 protein: CASSSRGRPPQETQYF

clone size: -
D gene: -
V gene: TRBV6-1
J gene: TRBJ2-7
CDR3 DNA: TGTGCCAGCACCTCGGGTGGACCGCCCTACGAGCAGTACTTC
CDR3 protein: CASTSGGPPYEQYF

clone size: -
D gene: -
V gene: TRBV20-1
J gene: TRBJ1-6
CDR3 DNA: TGCAGTGCTAGCGGTGGGGTTTCAAATTCACCCCTCCACTTT
CDR3 protein: CSASGGVSNSPLHF

clone size: -
D gene: TRBD1
V gene: TRBV7-2
J gene: TRBJ1-2
CDR3 DNA: TGTGCCAGCAGCGCGGGACAGGGGAATGGCTACACCTTC
CDR3 protein: CASSAGQGNGYTF

clone size: -
D gene: -
V gene: TRBV3-1
J gene: TRBJ2-2
CDR3 DNA: TGTGCCAGCAGCCACCCCCGAGGAAAACTTTTCACCGGGGAGCTGTTTTTT
CDR3 protein: CASSHPRGKLFTGELFF

clone size: -
D gene: -
V gene: TRBV28
J gene: TRBJ1-5
CDR3 DNA: TGTGCCAGCACCCCACGGGGTGGCAATCAGCCCCAGCATTTT
CDR3 protein: CASTPRGGNQPQHF

clone size: -
D gene: -
V gene: TRBV20-1
J gene: TRBJ2-1
CDR3 DNA: TGCAGTACCTCAGTAGTGTCCTCCTACAATGAGCAGTTCTTC
CDR3 protein: CSTSVVSSYNEQFF

clone size: -
D gene: -
V gene: TRBV29-1
J gene: TRBJ1-2
CDR3 DNA: TGCAGCTACGGGAGTGCCTCCCCCTATGGCTACACCTTC
CDR3 protein: CSYGSASPYGYTF

clone size: -
D gene: TRBD2
V gene: TRBV7-2
J gene: TRBJ2-1
CDR3 DNA: TGTGCCAGCAGCTTAGTATTGGGACGGCGGGAGGGCCCTTTAAATGAGCAGTTCTTC
CDR3 protein: CASSLVLGRREGPLNEQFF

clone size: -
D gene: -
V gene: TRBV30
J gene: TRBJ2-7
CDR3 DNA: TGTGCCTGGACCCGGGACTCCTACGAGCAGTACTTC
CDR3 protein: CAWTRDSYEQYF

clone size: -
D gene: -
V gene: TRBV27
J gene: TRBJ1-2
CDR3 DNA: TGTGCCAGCAGTTTAATCTCGACGGGTCCTGCGGTAGGCTACACCTTC
CDR3 protein: CASSLISTGPAVGYTF

clone size: once
D gene: -
V gene: TRBV3-1
J gene: TRBJ2-5
CDR3 DNA: TGTGCCAGCAGCCAAATGACAGCTGAAGAGACCCAGTACTTC
CDR3 protein: CASSQMTAEETQYF

clone size: -
D gene: TRBD1
V gene: TRBV12-3/TRBV12-4
J gene: TRBJ2-1
CDR3 DNA: TGTGCCAGCAGTACGACAGGGCTCTCCTACAATGAGCAGTTCTTC
CDR3 protein: CASSTTGLSYNEQFF

clone size: -
D gene: TRBD1
V gene: TRBV4-2
J gene: TRBJ2-1
CDR3 DNA: TGTGCCAGCAGCCAAGAGGGACAGGGGGGCAATGAGCAGTTCTTC
CDR3 protein: CASSQEGQGGNEQFF

clone size: -
D gene: -
V gene: TRBV20-1
J gene: TRBJ2-7
CDR3 DNA: TGCAGTGCCTACGGTTTCTCCTACGAGCAGTACTTC
CDR3 protein: CSAYGFSYEQYF

clone size: -
D gene: TRBD1
V gene: TRBV29-1
J gene: TRBJ1-2
CDR3 DNA: TGCAGCGCTGCCGAGGCAGGGGGACTCTCTGGCTACACCTTC
CDR3 protein: CSAAEAGGLSGYTF

clone size: -
D gene: -
V gene: TRBV7-9
J gene: TRBJ2-7
CDR3 DNA: TGTGCCAGCAGCACCCGGGCCCCCTACGAGCAGTACTTC
CDR3 protein: CASSTRAPYEQYF

clone size: once
D gene: TRBD1
V gene: TRBV28
J gene: TRBJ2-5
CDR3 DNA: TGTGCCAGCAGTTCCGGACAGGGGGCGCCTATGCGAGAGACCCAGTACTTC
CDR3 protein: CASSSGQGAPMRETQYF

clone size: -
D gene: TRBD1
V gene: TRBV6-5
J gene: TRBJ2-7
CDR3 DNA: TGTGCCAGCAGAGAGGGACAGGGGGCTTCCTACGAGCAGTACTTC
CDR3 protein: CASREGQGASYEQYF

clone size: -
D gene: TRBD1
V gene: TRBV27
J gene: TRBJ2-1
CDR3 DNA: TGTGCCAGCAGGACAGGGGGGGCGCGAAATGAGCAGTTCTTC
CDR3 protein: CASRTGGARNEQFF

clone size: -
D gene: TRBD2
V gene: TRBV3-1
J gene: TRBJ2-7
CDR3 DNA: TGTGCCAGCAGCCAACAAGCGGGGGGCCCCTACGAGCAGTACTTC
CDR3 protein: CASSQQAGGPYEQYF

clone size: -
D gene: -
V gene: TRBV4-2
J gene: TRBJ2-5
CDR3 DNA: TGTGCCAGCTCACCCTTAGTTCAAGAGACCCAGTACTTC
CDR3 protein: CASSPLVQETQYF

clone size: -
D gene: TRBD1
V gene: TRBV12-3/TRBV12-4
J gene: TRBJ2-1
CDR3 DNA: TGTGCCAGCAGGACTCAGGGGGAAGAGAAGCAGTTCTTC
CDR3 protein: CASRTQGEEKQFF

clone size: -
D gene: -
V gene: TRBV20-1
J gene: TRBJ2-2
CDR3 DNA: TGCAGTGCTAGAGATCCAGGGACCGGGGAGCTGTTTTTT
CDR3 protein: CSARDPGTGELFF

clone size: -
D gene: -
V gene: TRBV15
J gene: TRBJ1-1
CDR3 DNA: TGTGCCACCAGGCTCGTCCGGGGCGGTGGAGCTTTCTTT
CDR3 protein: CATRLVRGGGAFF

clone size: -
D gene: -
V gene: TRBV29-1
J gene: TRBJ2-1
CDR3 DNA: TGCAGTTCCCGGGGGCGCGGTGATGAGCAGTTCTTC
CDR3 protein: CSSRGRGDEQFF

clone size: -
D gene: TRBD1
V gene: TRBV9
J gene: TRBJ2-7
CDR3 DNA: TGTGCCAGCAGTGAGGGGACAGGGGGACTGTACGAGCAGTACTTC
CDR3 protein: CASSEGTGGLYEQYF

clone size: -
D gene: -
V gene: TRBV3-1
J gene: TRBJ2-6
CDR3 DNA: TGTGCCAGCAGCCAAGATTTGAACTCTGGGGCCAACGTCCTGACTTTC
CDR3 protein: CASSQDLNSGANVLTF

clone size: -
D gene: TRBD2
V gene: TRBV5-1
J gene: TRBJ2-7
CDR3 DNA: TGCGCCAGCAGACTACTCCCTAGCGGGAGTATCGACGAGCAGTACTTC
CDR3 protein: CASRLLPSGSIDEQYF

clone size: -
D gene: -
V gene: TRBV7-2
J gene: TRBJ2-7
CDR3 DNA: TGTGCCAGCAGCTTAGTCCCCAGGGCCAACGAGCAGTACTTC
CDR3 protein: CASSLVPRANEQYF

clone size: -
D gene: TRBD1
V gene: TRBV19
J gene: TRBJ1-5
CDR3 DNA: TGTGCCAGTAAAGGGGGACAGGGGGGTAAGCAGCCCCAGCATTTT
CDR3 protein: CASKGGQGGKQPQHF

clone size: -
D gene: -
V gene: TRBV24-1
J gene: TRBJ2-1
CDR3 DNA: TGTGCCACCAGTGACCCCACGACCAGCCCCTCGTACAATGAGCAGTTCTTC
CDR3 protein: CATSDPTTSPSYNEQFF

clone size: -
D gene: -
V gene: TRBV4-2
J gene: TRBJ1-2
CDR3 DNA: TGTGCCAGCAGCCAAGAATGGCGGGATAGTTTAGGCTACACCTTC
CDR3 protein: CASSQEWRDSLGYTF

clone size: -
D gene: TRBD2
V gene: TRBV9
J gene: TRBJ2-5
CDR3 DNA: TGTGCCAGCAGCGGGACTAGCGGGGGAAAGACCCAGTACTTC
CDR3 protein: CASSGTSGGKTQYF

clone size: -
D gene: TRBD1
V gene: TRBV3-1
J gene: TRBJ1-1
CDR3 DNA: TGTGCCAGCAGCCAAGTTAGTTCCGGGACAGATTCCCGCTTT
CDR3 protein: CASSQVSSGTDSRF

clone size: -
D gene: TRBD1
V gene: TRBV27
J gene: TRBJ2-3
CDR3 DNA: TGTGCCAGCACCGACAGGGAACGGACAGATACGCAGTATTTT
CDR3 protein: CASTDRERTDTQYF

clone size: once
D gene: -
V gene: TRBV29-1
J gene: TRBJ1-2
CDR3 DNA: TGCAGCGTTGAAGCCCCGTTTGGGGTAATTAGTGGCTACACCTTC
CDR3 protein: CSVEAPFGVISGYTF

clone size: -
D gene: TRBD2
V gene: TRBV20-1
J gene: TRBJ2-5
CDR3 DNA: TGCAGTGCTAGAGTTAGCGGGGGACAAGAGACCCAGTACTTC
CDR3 protein: CSARVSGGQETQYF

clone size: -
D gene: TRBD1
V gene: TRBV28
J gene: TRBJ1-5
CDR3 DNA: TGTGCCAGCAGCCCCTATTTTACAGGGGGGCGCAATCAGCCCCAGCATTTT
CDR3 protein: CASSPYFTGGRNQPQHF

clone size: once
D gene: TRBD1
V gene: TRBV3-1
J gene: TRBJ1-5
CDR3 DNA: TGTGCCAGCAGCCCTCAGACAGGGGGTTACAATCAGCCCCAGCATTTT
CDR3 protein: CASSPQTGGYNQPQHF

clone size: -
D gene: -
V gene: TRBV5-1
J gene: TRBJ2-3
CDR3 DNA: TGCGCCAGCAGCTTGGCGCCGGGCCGCAAAGCAGATACGCAGTATTTT
CDR3 protein: CASSLAPGRKADTQYF

clone size: once
D gene: -
V gene: TRBV20-1
J gene: TRBJ2-7
CDR3 DNA: TGCAGTGCCGCCCTCTTGCCCTACGAGCAGTACTTC
CDR3 protein: CSAALLPYEQYF

clone size: -
D gene: -
V gene: TRBV5-1
J gene: TRBJ2-1
CDR3 DNA: TGCGCCAGCAGCGGAGGGCGGACTTACAATGAGCAGTTCTTC
CDR3 protein: CASSGGRTYNEQFF

clone size: once
D gene: -
V gene: TRBV3-1
J gene: TRBJ2-7
CDR3 DNA: TGTGCCAGCAGCCATACCCCTAAAGGGTACTACGAGCAGTACTTC
CDR3 protein: CASSHTPKGYYEQYF

clone size: -
D gene: -
V gene: TRBV30
J gene: TRBJ1-2
CDR3 DNA: TGTGCCTGGAGCCTGGGGAGGTTTGGCGACTATGGCTACACCTTC
CDR3 protein: CAWSLGRFGDYGYTF

clone size: -
D gene: -
V gene: TRBV6-5
J gene: TRBJ2-3
CDR3 DNA: TGTGCCAGCACTGACCTTAGGGCAGATACGCAGTATTTT
CDR3 protein: CASTDLRADTQYF

clone size: -
D gene: -
V gene: TRBV7-9
J gene: TRBJ2-3
CDR3 DNA: TGTGCCAGCAGCGCACAGCTAAGTTCGACATCAGATACGCAGTATTTT
CDR3 protein: CASSAQLSSTSDTQYF